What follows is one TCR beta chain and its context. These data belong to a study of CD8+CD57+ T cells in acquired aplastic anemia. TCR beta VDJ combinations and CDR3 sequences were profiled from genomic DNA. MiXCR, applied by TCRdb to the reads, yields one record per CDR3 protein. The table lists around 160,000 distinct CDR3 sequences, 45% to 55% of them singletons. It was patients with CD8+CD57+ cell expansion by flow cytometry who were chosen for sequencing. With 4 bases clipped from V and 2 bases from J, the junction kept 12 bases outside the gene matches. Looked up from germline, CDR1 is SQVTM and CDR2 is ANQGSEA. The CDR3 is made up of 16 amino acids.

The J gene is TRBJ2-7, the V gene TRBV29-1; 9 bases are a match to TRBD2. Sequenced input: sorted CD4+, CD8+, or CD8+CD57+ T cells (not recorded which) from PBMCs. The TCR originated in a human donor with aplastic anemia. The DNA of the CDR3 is TGCAGCGTTGCAGACAGCGGGGGGCCAGGCCCCTACGAGCAGTACTTC. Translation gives CSVADSGGPGPYEQYF.